These 5 T cell receptor beta chains were sequenced from one sample in a study of T-cell reconstitution after alpha-beta-depleted transplantation in children. The authors prepared the TCRbeta library with unique molecular identifiers. TCRdb reprocessed the PCR reads with MiXCR, giving one entry per CDR3 protein. The table includes about 1,000,000 distinct CDR3 sequences, less than 30% detected once. The sequences come from PBMCs, mostly from graft donor cells, collected 360 days after TCRalphabeta/CD19-depleted stem cell transplant. The origin of the receptors is a boy younger than two who had a stem cell transplant for SCID, so the T cells may come from the graft donor.

This clonotype has a handful of counts. The CDR3 nucleotides read TGTGCCAGCAGCCCCTGGACAGGGGGGGACACTGAAGCTTTCTTT. Translating it yields CASSPWTGGDTEAFF. The chain joins TRBV9 to TRBJ1-1, with 10 bases that match TRBD1. The V segment lost 4 bases and the J segment 3 bases; nucleotides outside the gene matches: 6. The CDR3 is made up of 15 amino acids. Germline loops: CDR1 SGDLS, CDR2 YYNGEE.

This clonotype was counted a few times. The chain links TRBV5-5 to TRBJ1-4; 7 bases are shared with TRBD1. Germline V gives CDR1 SGHKS, CDR2 YYEKEE (reference sequence). CDR3 length: 13 amino acids. Trimming cost V 4 bases and J 8 bases; bases outside gene matches: 5. CDR3 sequence (DNA): TGTGCCAGCAGCGGAGGGACAGTCGAAAAACTGTTTTTT. This sequence encodes CASSGGTVEKLFF.

The chain carries TRBV7-2 and TRBJ2-1; 7 bases line up with TRBD1. The CDR3 contains 16 residues. With 6 bases clipped from V and 1 base from J, the junction kept 9 bases outside the gene matches. Germline CDR1 is SGHTA and CDR2 is FQGNSA. The CDR3 protein is CASRSTGKMSYNEQFF. The CDR3 bases are TGTGCCAGCAGGTCGACAGGGAAAATGTCCTACAATGAGCAGTTCTTC.

This clonotype was observed at least ten times. The rearrangement uses TRBV10-3 and TRBJ1-3; tentatively, D is TRBD1 (6 bases). Trimming removed 7 bases at V and 8 bases at J, with 15 bases between. This CDR3 comprises 13 residues. Germline lookup yields CDR1 ENHRY and CDR2 SYGVKD. CDR3 DNA: TGTGCCATCACCGATAACCCAGGGGACACCATATATTTT. Translating it yields CAITDNPGDTIYF.

V gene TRBV7-9 combines with J gene TRBJ1-1, with D perhaps TRBD1 (6 bases). Between the trimmed V and J ends, which lost 0 bases and 0 bases, there was a span of 14 bases. The CDR3 is made up of 17 amino acids. Germline CDR1 reads SEHNR; CDR2 reads FQNEAQ (reference sequence). The CDR3 protein is CASSLAGGGMMNTEAFF. The CDR3 nucleotides are TGTGCCAGCAGCTTAGCAGGGGGGGGGATGATGAACACTGAAGCTTTCTTT.